Listed below are T cell receptor beta chains from one sample, sequenced in a study of T cell repertoires in cytomegalovirus infection. TCRdb reprocessed the reads with MiXCR, giving one entry per CDR3 protein. The sample yields 350,000 to 500,000 distinct CDR3 sequences, approximately 31% seen once. The sequenced sample was PBMCs. These receptors originate from a human donor in good health (CMV status not recorded). Some clones in this sample may be carry-over from other donors' samples. CDR3s include the opening cysteine and the closing phenylalanine or tryptophan. The D gene is left open where the match is weak. Clone size is shown for a subset of rows, as once, few, many or a class of expanded clone.

CDR3 DNA	CDR3 protein	clone size	V gene	D gene	J gene
TGTGCCAGCAGCCAAGATTGGGCCAGGGCAGAAAACACCATATATTTT	CASSQDWARAENTIYF	few	TRBV4-2	-	TRBJ1-3
TGTGCCAGCGTTCAGGGGCAGGGGAATGGCTACACCTTC	CASVQGQGNGYTF	-	TRBV6-6	-	TRBJ1-2
TGTGCCAGTAGTATAACCCGACAGATCCTGCATCATCCCCAGCATTTT	CASSITRQILHHPQHF	-	TRBV19	-	TRBJ1-5
TGTGCCAGCAGTGGGGGGGGCGGAGGAGAGACCCAGTACTTC	CASSGGGGGETQYF	-	TRBV2	-	TRBJ2-5
TGTGCCGCGGCTTCGGGAATCGGTAATCAGCCCCAGCATTTT	CAAASGIGNQPQHF	few	TRBV24-1	-	TRBJ1-5
TGTGCCTGGAGTGTACTGATAGGGGGGGCCGGGGAGCTGTTTTTT	CAWSVLIGGAGELFF	-	TRBV30	-	TRBJ2-2
TGTGCCAGCAGGAGGGGAAAACAGAGTGAAGCTTTCTTT	CASRRGKQSEAFF	-	TRBV2	-	TRBJ1-1
TGTGCCAGCACTTTCGCGGGGACAGGCGAGAACACTGAAGCTTTCTTT	CASTFAGTGENTEAFF	few	TRBV6-2/TRBV6-3	TRBD1	TRBJ1-1
TGCAGTGCTTCCCCCCTACAGGGGGGTCATGAAAAACTGTTTTTT	CSASPLQGGHEKLFF	-	TRBV20-1	TRBD1	TRBJ1-4
TGTGCCAGTAGTATCGACAGCACCTATGGCTACACCTTC	CASSIDSTYGYTF	few	TRBV19	-	TRBJ1-2
TGTGCCAGCAGTTACTCTCTGGGGTACGGAAACATTCAGTACTTC	CASSYSLGYGNIQYF	few	TRBV6-6	-	TRBJ2-4
TGTGCCAGCAGCTCTAGGCCAAGCTGGCGTAGCTCCTACGAGCAGTACTTC	CASSSRPSWRSSYEQYF	-	TRBV5-6	-	TRBJ2-7
TGTGCCAGCAGCTCTCAGGGGAACACTGAAGCTTTCTTT	CASSSQGNTEAFF	many	TRBV7-2	-	TRBJ1-1
TGTGCCAGCAGTTTACTGGGGACGGTCTCCTACGAGCAGTACTTC	CASSLLGTVSYEQYF	-	TRBV28	-	TRBJ2-7
TGTGCCACCAGTGATTCGAGCGGGCGGAGCTCCTACAATGAGCAGTTCTTC	CATSDSSGRSSYNEQFF	-	TRBV24-1	-	TRBJ2-1
TGCGCCAGCAGCCACTCGGAGCGGGGGCCGGGGGATGAGCAGTTCTTC	CASSHSERGPGDEQFF	-	TRBV4-1	TRBD2	TRBJ2-1
TGTGCCAGCAGTGAGGGAGAGACCAAAGACTTC	CASSEGETKDF	-	TRBV25-1	-	TRBJ2-5
TGTGCTAGTGGTTTGGCCGACCTTAGCGGGGGTACCTACAATGAGCAGTTCTTC	CASGLADLSGGTYNEQFF	-	TRBV12-5	TRBD2	TRBJ2-1
TGTGCCAGCAGCACCGTGGACAGGGACTACTCCTACGAGCAGTACTTC	CASSTVDRDYSYEQYF	-	TRBV11-2	-	TRBJ2-7
TGTGCCAGCAGTTATGGCGAGCAGTACTTC	CASSYGEQYF	-	TRBV28	-	TRBJ2-7
TGTGCCAGCAGCTTAGAGGTCAGGGCCCCAGCTTTCTTT	CASSLEVRAPAFF	few	TRBV7-8	-	TRBJ1-1
TGTGCCAGCAGTGCTCTGAGGGCGACCAATTCACCCCTCCACTTT	CASSALRATNSPLHF	few	TRBV27	-	TRBJ1-6
TGTGCCAGCAGCCCAGGTGGCGGGGGGGCCCCAGATACGCAGTATTTT	CASSPGGGGAPDTQYF	-	TRBV7-2	TRBD2	TRBJ2-3
TGTGCCACCAGTGGAAAGGGAGCGAGCTCCTATAATTCACCCCTCCACTTT	CATSGKGASSYNSPLHF	-	TRBV24-1	-	TRBJ1-6
TGTGCCAGCAGGGGGACAGCAGTTCACACTGAAGCTTTCTTT	CASRGTAVHTEAFF	-	TRBV2	TRBD1	TRBJ1-1
TGTGCCAGCACCAGCGGTAGGGGCTCAGGGGGCTACACCTTC	CASTSGRGSGGYTF	few	TRBV7-4	-	TRBJ1-2
TGTGCCAGCAGCTTAGCTTTTGCCTATGGCTACACCTTC	CASSLAFAYGYTF	-	TRBV11-2	-	TRBJ1-2
TGTGCCAGCAGCCTCGGGACAGTCCTCTACAATGAGCAGTTCTTC	CASSLGTVLYNEQFF	few	TRBV7-8	TRBD1	TRBJ2-1
TGTGCCAGTAGTAACCGACAGGACCAAGAGACCCAGTACTTC	CASSNRQDQETQYF	-	TRBV19	-	TRBJ2-5
TGCGCCAGCAGTGCCCCCGACAGGGGAGGGACCCTCCACTTT	CASSAPDRGGTLHF	-	TRBV10-2	TRBD1	TRBJ1-6
TGTGCCAGCAGTGCCAGTAGGTGGGGACTGTTTTTT	CASSASRWGLFF	few	TRBV25-1	-	TRBJ1-4
TGTGCCAGCAGTACTCGGACAACTAACACTGAAGCTTTCTTT	CASSTRTTNTEAFF	many	TRBV27	-	TRBJ1-1
TGTGCTAGTGGTTTTGAGGGGGGGAATACCGGGGAGCTGTTTTTT	CASGFEGGNTGELFF	-	TRBV12-5	-	TRBJ2-2
TGTGCCAGCAGCACCTCCCTGGCAGGGGGCGAAGCTTTCTTT	CASSTSLAGGEAFF	many	TRBV7-2	TRBD1	TRBJ1-1
TGTGCCAGCAGTCCCCCGGGACAGGGTTTAGCCGGGGAGCTGTTTTTT	CASSPPGQGLAGELFF	few	TRBV2	TRBD1	TRBJ2-2
TGTGCCAGCAGCCAGGCCCCAGGGCTGAGCACTGAAGCTTTCTTT	CASSQAPGLSTEAFF	-	TRBV3-1	-	TRBJ1-1
TGTGCCAGCAGTTACGTACCCGCAAAAGTCGGAGAGACCCAGTACTTC	CASSYVPAKVGETQYF	many	TRBV28	-	TRBJ2-5
TGTGCCAGCAGGCCAACAGGGGGCAATCAGCCCCAGCATTTT	CASRPTGGNQPQHF	few	TRBV6-5	TRBD1	TRBJ1-5
TGTGCCAGCAGCTTAGTAGCAGGGGCCCTCTCCGAGCAGTACTTC	CASSLVAGALSEQYF	-	TRBV11-2	-	TRBJ2-7
TGTGCCAGCAGTTACTCGACTAGCGGGGGTGGTAATCCGGGGACAGATACGCAGTATTTT	CASSYSTSGGGNPGTDTQYF	-	TRBV28	TRBD2	TRBJ2-3
TGTGCCCGCGCCCTTGGGATCCATCAGCCCCAGCATTTT	CARALGIHQPQHF	-	TRBV27	-	TRBJ1-5
TGTGCCAGCAACTCCCGCCCGACAGGGGCGATCTATGGCTACACCTTC	CASNSRPTGAIYGYTF	-	TRBV7-2	TRBD1	TRBJ1-2
TGTGCCAGCCTGTGGGGGAACACCGGGGAGCTGTTTTTT	CASLWGNTGELFF	many	TRBV7-8	-	TRBJ2-2
TGTGCTAGCAGCTTAGTTGGGACGAAGGAGGATGAGCAGTTCTTC	CASSLVGTKEDEQFF	few	TRBV7-7	-	TRBJ2-1
TGTGCCAGCACTCGAACCGGGACACCCCTTCTGAACGACTACGAGCAGTACTTC	CASTRTGTPLLNDYEQYF	-	TRBV28	-	TRBJ2-7
TGTGCCAGCACTTGGGGGGGGGGAGCTACCTACGAGCAGTACTTC	CASTWGGGATYEQYF	few	TRBV12-3/TRBV12-4	TRBD2	TRBJ2-7
TGTGCCAGCAGCTTGAGGGATTTCGGCGCATCTCAGGGCTACACCTTC	CASSLRDFGASQGYTF	-	TRBV11-2	-	TRBJ1-2
TGCGCCAGCAGCCGCCTCAGTCCCGGCACCGGGGAGCTGTTTTTT	CASSRLSPGTGELFF	few	TRBV4-1	-	TRBJ2-2
TGTGCCAGCAGTTACTCCTCGACAGGGAACACTGAAGCTTTCTTT	CASSYSSTGNTEAFF	-	TRBV6-5	-	TRBJ1-1
TGTGCCAGCAGCTTAAATAGGCCTCAATACGCAGATACGCAGTATTTT	CASSLNRPQYADTQYF	-	TRBV7-3	-	TRBJ2-3
TGTGCCAGCAGCTTAGGTGGTTGGGACGAGCAGTACTTC	CASSLGGWDEQYF	many	TRBV7-8	-	TRBJ2-7